This T cell receptor (beta chain) was captured in a study of spatial heterogeneity in lung cancer. Study summary: The 60 to 80 donors had untreated early-stage non-small cell lung cancer.

This clonotype was observed many times. TCRdb passed the 5' RACE reads through MiXCR, listing each CDR3 protein once. The table has about 52,000 distinct CDR3 sequences, roughly 8.1% seen once; the top ten hold around 35%. Time point defined: blood at routine non-recurrence follow-up after resection. Unsorted samples of tumor, nontumor lung or frozen PBMC had their whole RNA sequenced. The CDR3 consists of 15 residues. CDR1 and CDR2 (germline): SQVTM, ANQGSEA. With 1 base removed from V and 2 bases from J, the gap between germline ends came to 12 bases. The sequences come from PBMCs, collected at follow-up. The sequence derives from a female donor with early-stage non-small cell lung cancer. The chain couples TRBV29-1 to TRBJ2-1; D call uncertain. CDR3 protein: CSVEANPETYNEQFF. CDR3 sequence (DNA): TGCAGCGTTGAAGCCAACCCCGAAACCTACAATGAGCAGTTCTTC.